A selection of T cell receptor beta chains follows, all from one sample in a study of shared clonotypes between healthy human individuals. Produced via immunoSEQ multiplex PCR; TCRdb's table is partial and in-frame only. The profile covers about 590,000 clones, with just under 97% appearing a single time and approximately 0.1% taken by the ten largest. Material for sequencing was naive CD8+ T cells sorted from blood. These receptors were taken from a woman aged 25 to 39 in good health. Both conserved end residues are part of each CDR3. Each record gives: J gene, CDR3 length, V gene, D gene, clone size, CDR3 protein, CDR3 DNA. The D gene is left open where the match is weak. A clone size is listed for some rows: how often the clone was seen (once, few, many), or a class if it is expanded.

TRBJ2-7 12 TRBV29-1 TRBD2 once CSVFGGAYEQYF TGCAGCGTTTTTGGGGGGGCCTACGAGCAGTACTTC
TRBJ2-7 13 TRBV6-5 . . CASSYGEVDEQYF TGTGCCAGCAGTTACGGGGAAGTCGACGAGCAGTACTTC
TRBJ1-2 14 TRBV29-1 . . CSVEGTDQIYGYTF TGCAGCGTTGAAGGGACCGATCAGATCTATGGCTACACCTTC
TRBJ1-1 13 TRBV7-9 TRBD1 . CASSPPDRGDAFF TGTGCCAGCAGCCCGCCAGACAGGGGCGACGCTTTCTTT
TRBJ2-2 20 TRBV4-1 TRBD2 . CASSQDLLAGLHLNTGELFF TGCGCCAGCAGCCAAGACCTGCTAGCGGGACTACACCTGAACACCGGGGAGCTGTTTTTT
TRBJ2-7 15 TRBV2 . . CASSEFGNSSYEQYF TGTGCCAGCAGTGAGTTCGGGAACAGCTCCTACGAGCAGTACTTC
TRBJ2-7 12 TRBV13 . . CASSFDFYEQYF TGTGCCAGCAGCTTCGACTTCTACGAGCAGTACTTC
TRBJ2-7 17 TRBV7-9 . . CASSLAQGALNDYEQYF TGTGCCAGCAGCTTAGCACAGGGTGCACTTAACGACTACGAGCAGTACTTC
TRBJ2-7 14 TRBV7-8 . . CASRARGGLYEQYF TGTGCCAGCAGGGCGCGGGGAGGATTATACGAGCAGTACTTC
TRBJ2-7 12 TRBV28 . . CASSLYRYEQYF TGTGCCAGCAGTTTATACCGCTACGAGCAGTACTTC
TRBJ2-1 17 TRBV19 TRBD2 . CASSPGTSGSSYNEQFF TGTGCCAGTAGTCCCGGGACTAGCGGGAGCTCCTACAATGAGCAGTTCTTC
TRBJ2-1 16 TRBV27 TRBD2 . CASSLSASGSSNEQFF TGTGCCAGCAGTTTATCTGCTAGCGGGAGTAGCAATGAGCAGTTCTTC
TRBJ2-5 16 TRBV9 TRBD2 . CASSPGGGTYQETQYF TGTGCCAGCAGCCCCGGGGGGGGAACATACCAAGAGACCCAGTACTTC
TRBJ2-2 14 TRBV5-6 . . CASSLTRDAGELFF TGTGCCAGCAGCTTGACCAGGGACGCCGGGGAGCTGTTTTTT
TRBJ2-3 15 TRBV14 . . CASSQFAFSTDTQYF TGTGCCAGCAGCCAGTTTGCGTTTAGCACAGATACGCAGTATTTT
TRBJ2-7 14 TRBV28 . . CASTSRLEVYEQYF TGTGCCAGCACCTCTAGGTTGGAGGTTTACGAGCAGTACTTC
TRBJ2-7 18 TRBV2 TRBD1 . CASSEALGQGFSKGEQYF TGTGCCAGCAGTGAAGCGCTCGGACAGGGGTTTTCTAAAGGCGAGCAGTACTTC
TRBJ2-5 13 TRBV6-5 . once CASSYLEQETQYF TGTGCCAGCAGTTACCTAGAGCAAGAGACCCAGTACTTC
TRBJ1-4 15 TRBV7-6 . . CASSLAGGGYEKLFF TGTGCCAGCAGCTTAGCCGGGGGCGGTTATGAAAAACTGTTTTTT
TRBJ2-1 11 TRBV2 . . CAILDNNEQFF TGTGCCATCTTGGACAACAATGAGCAGTTCTTC